Presented here are 5 T cell receptor beta chains from one specimen sequenced in a study of pediatric ulcerative colitis. Rectal tissue came from one to two pinch biopsies taken at colonoscopy. Produced via immunoSEQ multiplex PCR; TCRdb's table is partial and in-frame only. The repertoire includes 40,000 to 55,000 clones, 78% of them detected once, and roughly 3.4% sits in the top ten. The sequenced sample was gut tissue. The receptors were sampled from a girl aged 10-17 years with moderate ulcerative colitis.

The V gene is TRBV4-2, the J gene TRBJ1-2, with a weak D call TRBD1 (6 bases). This CDR3 region has 11 residues. V lost 4 bases and J lost 10, with 10 bases in between. The germline gives CDR1 LGHNA, CDR2 YNFKEQ. CDR3 DNA: TGTGCCAGCAGCCCGCGGACAGACTACACCTTC. Its translation: CASSPRTDYTF.

This chain links TRBV6-6 with TRBJ1-1; D is undetermined. Germline V CDR1 and CDR2: MNHNY, SVGAGI (reference sequence). This CDR3 contains 15 residues. Between the trimmed V and J ends, which lost 0 bases and 4 bases, there was a span of 12 bases. For the CDR3, the DNA is TGTGCCAGCAGTTACTCGTCACTAGGGAGCACTGAAGCTTTCTTT. As protein: CASSYSSLGSTEAFF.

The CDR3 coding sequence is TGTGCCAGCAGTTACTCGAGCTCCGGACTAGAGGAGTACTTC. Translated, it gives CASSYSSSGLEEYF. V is TRBV6-5 and J is TRBJ2-7; 7 bases are a match to TRBD2. Germline V lookup: CDR1 MNHEY, CDR2 SVGAGI. This CDR3 is 14 amino acids long. Trimming cost V 0 bases and J 11 bases; bases outside gene matches: 10.

The chain uses TRBV29-1 and TRBJ2-7, with unresolved D. The CDR3 is made up of 12 amino acids. Germline lookup yields CDR1 SQVTM and CDR2 ANQGSEA. V lost 2 bases and J 3 bases, leaving 8 bases between the germline ends. CDR3: CSVELGNYEQYF. The CDR3 region has the DNA TGCAGCGTTGAACTGGGAAACTACGAGCAGTACTTC.

The gene calls are TRBV5-5 and TRBJ2-3; TRBD2 agrees at 8 bases. Germline CDR1 is SGHKS and CDR2 is YYEKEE (reference sequence). This CDR3 comprises 12 residues. The J segment lost 6 bases and the V segment lost 4 bases, leaving 1 base of the junction unmatched. The CDR3 DNA sequence: TGTGCCAGCAGCCGGGAGGGCGATACGCAGTATTTT. Translation: CASSREGDTQYF.